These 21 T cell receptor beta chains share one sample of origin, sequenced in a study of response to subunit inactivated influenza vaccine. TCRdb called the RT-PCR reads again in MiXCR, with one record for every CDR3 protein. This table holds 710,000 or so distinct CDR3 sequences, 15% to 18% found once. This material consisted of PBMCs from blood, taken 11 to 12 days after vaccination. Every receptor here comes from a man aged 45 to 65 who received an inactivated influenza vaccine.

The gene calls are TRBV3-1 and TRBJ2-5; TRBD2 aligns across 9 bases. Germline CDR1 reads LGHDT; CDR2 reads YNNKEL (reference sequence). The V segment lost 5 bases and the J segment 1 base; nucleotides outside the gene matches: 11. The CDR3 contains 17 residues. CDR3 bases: TGTGCCAGCAGCGCCTACATAGCGGGAGATGGCCAAGAGACCCAGTACTTC. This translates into CASSAYIAGDGQETQYF.

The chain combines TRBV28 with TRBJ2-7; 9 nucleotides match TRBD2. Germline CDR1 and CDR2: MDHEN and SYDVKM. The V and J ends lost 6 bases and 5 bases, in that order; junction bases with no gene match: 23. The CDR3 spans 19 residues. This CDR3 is CASSLPLGAGGTRFDEQYF. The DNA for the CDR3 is TGTGCCAGCAGCCTCCCCCTCGGGGCGGGAGGGACAAGATTCGACGAGCAGTACTTC.

The CDR3 spells CAITERTSENTGELFF. The CDR3 DNA is TGTGCCATCACCGAGAGGACTAGCGAGAACACCGGGGAGCTGTTTTTT. The gene calls are TRBV10-3 and TRBJ2-2; 9 bases match TRBD2. Trimming took 7 bases from V and 1 from J; bases not matched to a gene: 7. Per the germline V gene, CDR1 is ENHRY and CDR2 is SYGVKD. CDR3 length equals 16 residues.

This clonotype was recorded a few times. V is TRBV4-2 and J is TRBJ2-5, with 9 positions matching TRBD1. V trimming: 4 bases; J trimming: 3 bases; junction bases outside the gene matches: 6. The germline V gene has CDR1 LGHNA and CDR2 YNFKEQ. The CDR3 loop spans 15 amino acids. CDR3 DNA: TGTGCCAGCAGCCCCGGGACAGGGACGGAAGAGACCCAGTACTTC. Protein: CASSPGTGTEETQYF.

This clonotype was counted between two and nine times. This CDR3 is CAICSGTSGRARSYNEQFF. DNA for the CDR3: TGTGCCATCTGTTCAGGGACTAGCGGGAGGGCCAGGTCCTACAATGAGCAGTTCTTC. The chain uses TRBV10-3 and TRBJ2-1; 16 nucleotides match TRBD2. V lost 8 bases to trimming and J lost 1 base; unmatched junction nucleotides: 11. The CDR3 runs 19 residues. Per the germline V gene, CDR1 is ENHRY and CDR2 is SYGVKD.

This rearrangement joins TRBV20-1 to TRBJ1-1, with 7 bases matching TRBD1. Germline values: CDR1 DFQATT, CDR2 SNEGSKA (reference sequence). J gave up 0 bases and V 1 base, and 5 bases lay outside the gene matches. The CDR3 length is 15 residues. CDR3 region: CSARVPTGLNTEAFF. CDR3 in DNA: TGCAGTGCTAGAGTTCCGACAGGGCTGAACACTGAAGCTTTCTTT.

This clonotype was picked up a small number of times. This chain's CDR3 is CAWSVTSSTDTQYF. CDR3 nucleotide sequence: TGTGCCTGGAGTGTCACCAGTAGCACAGATACGCAGTATTTT. The genes are TRBV30 and TRBJ2-3; D unclear. The germline V gene has CDR1 GTSNPN and CDR2 SVGIG (reference sequence). Trimming took 0 bases from V and 0 from J, leaving 7 bases between them. The CDR3 is 14 amino acids.

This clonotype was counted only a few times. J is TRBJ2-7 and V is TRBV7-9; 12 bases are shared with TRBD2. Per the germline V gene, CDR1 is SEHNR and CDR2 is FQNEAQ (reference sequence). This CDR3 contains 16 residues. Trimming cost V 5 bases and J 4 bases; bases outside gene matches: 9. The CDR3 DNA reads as TGTGCCAGCAGCCCGAAAGGACTAGCGGGAAGGTACGAGCAGTACTTC. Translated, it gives CASSPKGLAGRYEQYF.

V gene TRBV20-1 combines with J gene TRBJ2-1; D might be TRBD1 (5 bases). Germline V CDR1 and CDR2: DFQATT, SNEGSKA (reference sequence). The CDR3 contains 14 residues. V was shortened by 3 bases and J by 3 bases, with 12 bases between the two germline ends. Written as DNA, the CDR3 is TGCAGTGCTAGGCCCCGAGACAGCTACAATGAGCAGTTCTTC. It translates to CSARPRDSYNEQFF.

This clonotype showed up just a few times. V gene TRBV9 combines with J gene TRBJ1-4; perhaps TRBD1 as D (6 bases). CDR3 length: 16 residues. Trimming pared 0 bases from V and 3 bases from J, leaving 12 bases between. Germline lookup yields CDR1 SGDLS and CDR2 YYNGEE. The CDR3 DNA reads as TGTGCCAGCAGCGTAGCTGGGGGGGCTTCTAATGAAAAACTGTTTTTT. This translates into CASSVAGGASNEKLFF.

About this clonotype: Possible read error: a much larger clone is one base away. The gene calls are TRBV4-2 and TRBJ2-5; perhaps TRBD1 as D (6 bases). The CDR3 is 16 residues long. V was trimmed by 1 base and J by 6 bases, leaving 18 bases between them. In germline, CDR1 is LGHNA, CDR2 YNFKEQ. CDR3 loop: CASSQGQDRYEKTQYF. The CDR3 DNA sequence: TGTGCCAGCAGCCAAGGACAGGACCGCTACGAAAAGACCCAGTACTTC.

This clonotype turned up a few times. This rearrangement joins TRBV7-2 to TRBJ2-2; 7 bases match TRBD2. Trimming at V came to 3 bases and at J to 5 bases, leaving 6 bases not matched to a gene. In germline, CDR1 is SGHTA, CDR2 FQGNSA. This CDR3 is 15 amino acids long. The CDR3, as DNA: TGTGCCAGCAGCTTTTTACGGGGAGGGACCGGGGAGCTGTTTTTT. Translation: CASSFLRGGTGELFF.

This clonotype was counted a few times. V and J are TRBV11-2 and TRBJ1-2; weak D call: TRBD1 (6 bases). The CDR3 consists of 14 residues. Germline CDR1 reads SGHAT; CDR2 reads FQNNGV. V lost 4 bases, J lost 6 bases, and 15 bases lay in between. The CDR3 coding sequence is TGTGCCAGCAGCTCACCGGACAGATACCATGGCTACACCTTC. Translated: CASSSPDRYHGYTF.

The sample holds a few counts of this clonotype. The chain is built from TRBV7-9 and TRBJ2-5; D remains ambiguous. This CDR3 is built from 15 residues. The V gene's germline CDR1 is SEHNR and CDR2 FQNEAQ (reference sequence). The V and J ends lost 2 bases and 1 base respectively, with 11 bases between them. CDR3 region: CASSLISGLQETQYF. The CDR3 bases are TGTGCCAGCAGCTTAATCTCAGGCCTCCAAGAGACCCAGTACTTC. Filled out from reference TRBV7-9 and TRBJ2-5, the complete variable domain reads DTGVSQNPRHKITKRGQNVTFRCDPISEHNRLYWYRQTLGQGPEFLTYFQNEAQLEKSRLLSDRFSAERPKGSFSTLEIQRTEQGDSAMYLCASSLISGLQETQYFGPGTRLLVL.

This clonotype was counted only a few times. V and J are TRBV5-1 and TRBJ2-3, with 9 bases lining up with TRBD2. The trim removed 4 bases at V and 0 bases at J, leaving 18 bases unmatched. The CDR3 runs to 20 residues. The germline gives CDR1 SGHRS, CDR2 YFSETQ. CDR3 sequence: CASSPRPIGLSGRSTDTQYF. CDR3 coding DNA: TGCGCCAGCAGCCCCCGCCCTATCGGGCTTAGCGGGAGAAGCACAGATACGCAGTATTTT.

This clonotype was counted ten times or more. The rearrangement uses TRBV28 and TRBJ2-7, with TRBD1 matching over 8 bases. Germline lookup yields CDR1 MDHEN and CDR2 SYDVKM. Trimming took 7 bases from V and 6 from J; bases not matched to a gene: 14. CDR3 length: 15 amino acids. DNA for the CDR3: TGTGCCAGCACCATTCAAAGTCAGGGGGCCATCGAGCAGTACTTC. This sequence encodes CASTIQSQGAIEQYF. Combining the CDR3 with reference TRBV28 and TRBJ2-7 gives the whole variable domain DVKVTQSSRYLVKRTGEKVFLECVQDMDHENMFWYRQDPGLGLRLIYFSYDVKMKEKGDIPEGYSVSREKKERFSLILESASTNQTSMYLCASTIQSQGAIEQYFGPGTRLTVT.

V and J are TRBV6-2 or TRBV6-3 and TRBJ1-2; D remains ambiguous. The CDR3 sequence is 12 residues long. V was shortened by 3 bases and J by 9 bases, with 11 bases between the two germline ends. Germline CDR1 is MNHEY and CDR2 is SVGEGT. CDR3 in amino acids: CASSYEETSYTF. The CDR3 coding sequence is TGTGCCAGCAGTTATGAGGAGACAAGCTACACCTTC.

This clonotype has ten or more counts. The CDR3 nucleotides are TGTGCCAGCTCACCAGGTAGCGGGAGCTACGAGCAGTACTTC. It is translated as CASSPGSGSYEQYF. The chain links TRBV18 to TRBJ2-7, with TRBD2 identical over 9 bases. Trimming at V came to 2 bases and at J to 3 bases, leaving 2 bases not matched to a gene. Germline V gives CDR1 KGHSH, CDR2 LQKENI. This CDR3 region has 14 residues.

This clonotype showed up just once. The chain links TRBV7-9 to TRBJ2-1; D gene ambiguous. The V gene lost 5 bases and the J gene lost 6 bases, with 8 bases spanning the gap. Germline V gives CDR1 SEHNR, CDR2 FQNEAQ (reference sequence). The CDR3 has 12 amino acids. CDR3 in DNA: TGTGCCAGCAGCGCCGCCGTCAATGAGCAGTTCTTC. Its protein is CASSAAVNEQFF.

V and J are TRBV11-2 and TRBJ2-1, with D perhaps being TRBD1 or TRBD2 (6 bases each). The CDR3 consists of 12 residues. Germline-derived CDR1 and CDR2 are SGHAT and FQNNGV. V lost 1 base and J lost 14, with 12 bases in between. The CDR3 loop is CASSLGGALEFF. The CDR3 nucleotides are TGTGCCAGCAGCTTAGGGGGGGCTCTTGAGTTCTTC.

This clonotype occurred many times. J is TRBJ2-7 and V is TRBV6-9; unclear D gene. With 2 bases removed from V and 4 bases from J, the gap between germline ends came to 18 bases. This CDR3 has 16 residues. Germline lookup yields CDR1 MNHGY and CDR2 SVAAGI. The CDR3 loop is CASSYKIGQEKYEQYF. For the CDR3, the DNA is TGTGCCAGCAGTTATAAAATCGGCCAGGAGAAATACGAGCAGTACTTC.